This TCR beta chain appears in the sequencing data of a study of blood T cell repertoires in COVID-19. Overall study context: Samples representing acute and convalescent COVID-19 were sourced from the United States, Italy and Spain. Sample material is recorded as cDNA or gDNA derived from T cells, B-cell-depleted T cells, or PBMCs.

The CDR3 is made up of 14 amino acids. The germline gives CDR1 LGHNA, CDR2 YSLEER. V trimming: 4 bases; J trimming: 5 bases; junction bases outside the gene matches: 4. Seattle patients were enrolled while actively infected and followed longitudinally. This table comes from immunoSEQ multiplex PCR, and its TCRdb copy is limited to in-frame clones, with some not included. This table has about 170,000 clones, around 90% appearing once. This receptor was taken from a man aged 18 to 29 with COVID-19, enrolled during active disease. The chain combines TRBV4-3 with TRBJ2-7; 11 nucleotides line up with TRBD2. Sequenced input: peripheral blood. The CDR3 DNA follows: TGCGCCAGCAGCCTACTACTAGCGGGAGACGAGCAGTACTTC. Protein: CASSLLLAGDEQYF.